A single sample gave rise to the 30 T cell receptor beta chains below, sequenced in a study of control samples from healthy donors and cancer patients. The repertoire was sequenced with immunoSEQ multiplex PCR; TCRdb's copy has only in-frame clones and lacks some. The repertoire consists of some 130,000 clones, with around nine tenths occurring once and the leading ten covering approximately 8.6%. Specimen: blood. The receptors shown here come from a woman aged 25 to 39 in good health.

V gene TRBV9 combines with J gene TRBJ1-1; D ambiguous. Trimming took 4 bases from V and 1 from J, leaving 11 bases between them. Looked up from germline, CDR1 is SGDLS and CDR2 is YYNGEE. The CDR3 has 14 amino acids. The CDR3 is CASSSRTGNTEAFF. Written as DNA, the CDR3 is TGTGCCAGCAGCTCCCGGACGGGGAACACTGAAGCTTTCTTT.

This sequence joins TRBV28 and TRBJ1-4; 7 bases line up with TRBD1. J gave up 6 bases and V 7 bases, and 11 bases lay outside the gene matches. Per the germline V gene, CDR1 is MDHEN and CDR2 is SYDVKM. The CDR3 runs to 15 residues. The CDR3 DNA is TGTGCCAGCACCTACCTGGGAACAGGGGATGAAAAACTGTTTTTT. Amino acids: CASTYLGTGDEKLFF.

The chain combines TRBV11-1 with TRBJ2-2, with D tentatively TRBD1 (5 bases). The CDR3 extends over 15 amino acids. Trimming pared 1 base from V and 3 bases from J, leaving 9 bases between. Germline values: CDR1 SGHAT, CDR2 FQDESV (reference sequence). CDR3: CASSLEGIYTGELFF. For the CDR3, the DNA is TGTGCCAGCAGCTTAGAGGGGATTTACACCGGGGAGCTGTTTTTT.

This clone was counted between two and nine times. The J gene is TRBJ2-2, the V gene TRBV19; 12 bases are a match to TRBD1. J was trimmed by 5 bases and V by 5 bases; bases with no gene match: 9. Germline values: CDR1 LNHDA, CDR2 SQIVND (reference sequence). The CDR3 loop spans 17 amino acids. The chain's CDR3 is CASSVRPGQGATGELFF. The CDR3 DNA sequence: TGTGCCAGTAGTGTCAGACCGGGACAGGGGGCGACCGGGGAGCTGTTTTTT.

CDR3 in amino acids: CATSRAPDAYNEQFF. The CDR3 bases are TGTGCCACCAGCAGAGCCCCGGACGCATACAATGAGCAGTTCTTC. The genes are TRBV15 and TRBJ2-1, with D unresolved. The ends were cut back, 1 base at V and 4 bases at J, with 11 bases in the middle. CDR3 size: 15 residues. Germline CDR1 and CDR2: LNHNV and YYDKDF (reference sequence). The variable domain in full, with the rest retrieved from reference TRBV15 and TRBJ2-1, is DAMVIQNPRYQVTQFGKPVTLSCSQTLNHNVMYWYQQKSSQAPKLLFHYYDKDFNNEADTPDNFQSRRPNTSFCFLDIRSPGLGDTAMYLCATSRAPDAYNEQFFGPGTRLTVL.

The V call is TRBV7-8, the J call TRBJ1-1; D call uncertain. The germline V gene has CDR1 SGHVS and CDR2 FQNEAQ. V lost 0 bases to trimming and J lost 2 bases, with 10 bases between them. The CDR3 totals 15 residues. CDR3 bases: TGTGCCAGCAGCTTAGCGGCAGGAATTAACACTGAAGCTTTCTTT. Protein sequence: CASSLAAGINTEAFF.

The chain couples TRBV18 to TRBJ2-5, with 10 bases identical to TRBD2. CDR1 is KGHSH, CDR2 LQKENI, per germline. The J segment lost 0 bases and the V segment lost 0 bases, leaving 10 bases of the junction unmatched. This CDR3 region has 19 residues. CDR3 DNA sequence: TGTGCCAGCTCACCACCCCGGCTAGCGGGAGTCGAGCACCAAGAGACCCAGTACTTC. It translates to CASSPPRLAGVEHQETQYF.

V and J are TRBV9 and TRBJ2-5, with D possibly called TRBD1 or TRBD2 (5 bases each). This CDR3 is 15 amino acids long. Trimming took off 0 bases at V and 4 bases at J, with 13 bases between the two ends. CDR1 is SGDLS, CDR2 YYNGEE, per germline. CDR3 DNA sequence: TGTGCCAGCAGCGTAGGTCAGGGAGAGATAGAGACCCAGTACTTC. It specifies CASSVGQGEIETQYF.

This chain connects TRBV19 to TRBJ2-4; no firm D call. This CDR3 contains 14 residues. CDR1 and CDR2 (germline): LNHDA, SQIVND (reference sequence). V was shortened by 3 bases and J by 0 bases, with 6 bases between the two germline ends. This chain's CDR3 is CASSIDPAKNIQYF. DNA of the CDR3: TGTGCCAGTAGTATTGATCCAGCCAAAAACATTCAGTACTTC.

This chain joins TRBV6-5 and TRBJ1-1; D call uncertain. V was trimmed by 0 bases and J by 3 bases, leaving 8 bases between them. CDR3 length equals 14 residues. The germline V gene has CDR1 MNHEY and CDR2 SVGAGI. CDR3 region: CASSYSIGHTEAFF. The CDR3 DNA sequence: TGTGCCAGCAGTTACTCGATAGGGCACACTGAAGCTTTCTTT.

The V call is TRBV7-9, the J call TRBJ1-4; D is perhaps TRBD1 (5 bases). Trimming removed 2 bases from V and 6 bases from J, with 13 bases in between. The germline CDR1 and CDR2 sequences are SEHNR and FQNEAQ (reference sequence). The CDR3 length is 15 residues. The CDR3 DNA follows: TGTGCCAGCAGCTTAAGAGGGGTCCAGGATGAAAAACTGTTTTTT. As protein: CASSLRGVQDEKLFF.

V is TRBV12-3 or TRBV12-4 and J is TRBJ1-3; D not certain. Trimming removed 6 bases from V and 10 bases from J, with 13 bases in between. The CDR3 is 12 amino acids. The CDR3 region has the DNA TGTGCCAGCAGCCTGGACCAAGGGACCATATATTTT. Amino acids: CASSLDQGTIYF.

The V and J genes are TRBV30 and TRBJ1-6; 9 nucleotides align to TRBD1. The length of the CDR3 is 14 residues. In germline, CDR1 is GTSNPN, CDR2 SVGIG (reference sequence). The junction had 8 bases not matched to a gene; V was cut back by 5 bases and J by 9 bases. CDR3 protein: CAWGSGTGFSPLHF. CDR3 DNA: TGTGCCTGGGGATCCGGGACAGGGTTTTCACCCCTCCACTTT.

The V and J genes are TRBV29-1 and TRBJ2-7; 7 bases match TRBD1. After removal of 4 bases from V and 1 base from J, the junction contained 7 bases not matched to a gene. This CDR3 region has 14 residues. Germline loops: CDR1 SQVTM, CDR2 ANQGSEA. CDR3 DNA sequence: TGCAGCGTTGGACGTCGGGACAGTTCCTACGAGCAGTACTTC. Amino acids: CSVGRRDSSYEQYF.

The chain couples TRBV30 to TRBJ2-5, with D hard to call. V was shortened by 0 bases and J by 8 bases, with 7 bases between the two germline ends. The CDR3 runs 11 residues. Germline V lookup: CDR1 GTSNPN, CDR2 SVGIG (reference sequence). The CDR3 region has the DNA TGTGCCTGGAGTGTACTAAGCACCCAGTACTTC. It specifies CAWSVLSTQYF.

The chain is built from TRBV6-1 and TRBJ1-3; no clear D gene. With 3 bases removed from V and 0 bases from J, the gap between germline ends came to 3 bases. This CDR3 contains 13 residues. Germline V CDR1 and CDR2: MNHNS, SASEGT. CDR3 in DNA: TGTGCCAGCAGTGATATCTCTGGAAACACCATATATTTT. This codes for CASSDISGNTIYF.

This clone has a single count. The chain recombines TRBV10-3 with TRBJ1-5, with 8 bases that match TRBD1. The CDR3 runs 14 residues. The germline CDR1 and CDR2 sequences are ENHRY and SYGVKD. V dropped 6 bases and J dropped 7; count of bases not matched to a gene: 8. The chain's CDR3 is CAISSGTGSQPQHF. DNA for the CDR3: TGTGCCATCAGCTCCGGGACAGGTTCCCAGCCCCAGCATTTT.

On this clone itself: Other DNA sequences of this sample code for an identical CDR3. The chain uses TRBV29-1 and TRBJ2-1, with no clear D. Germline CDR1 SQVTM, CDR2 ANQGSEA. V was clipped by 1 base and J by 0 bases, with 10 bases between them. CDR3 length: 15 residues. CDR3 bases: TGCAGCGTTGAAGTATGGCAGAGCTCCTACAATGAGCAGTTCTTC. Amino acids: CSVEVWQSSYNEQFF.

The chain uses TRBV19 and TRBJ1-2, with D possibly being TRBD1 (5 bases). The CDR3 is 11 amino acids. Germline values: CDR1 LNHDA, CDR2 SQIVND (reference sequence). Trimming took 11 bases from V and 0 from J, leaving 7 bases between them. The CDR3 protein is CAAGANYGYTF. The CDR3 bases are TGTGCCGCGGGGGCTAACTATGGCTACACCTTC.

The chain recombines TRBV27 with TRBJ1-2, with unresolved D. The CDR3 totals 14 residues. Germline V lookup: CDR1 MNHEY, CDR2 SMNVEV (reference sequence). Trimming cost V 3 bases and J 4 bases, with 12 bases left between them. The CDR3 DNA sequence: TGTGCCAGCAGTTTGGGTCCGGGGAGCTATGGCTACACCTTC. It specifies CASSLGPGSYGYTF.

The J gene is TRBJ1-4, the V gene TRBV27, with no clear D. Germline V gene lookup returns CDR1 MNHEY and CDR2 SMNVEV (reference sequence). Trimming pared 3 bases from V and 5 bases from J, leaving 10 bases between. The CDR3 is 14 amino acids. CDR3 sequence: CASSFAGTNEKLFF. The CDR3 nucleotides are TGTGCCAGCAGTTTCGCAGGAACCAATGAAAAACTGTTTTTT.

The V and J genes are TRBV24-1 and TRBJ2-3, with D perhaps matching TRBD2 (5 bases). CDR3 size: 15 residues. Trimming pared 3 bases from V and 4 bases from J, leaving 13 bases between. Germline V gene lookup returns CDR1 KGHDR and CDR2 SFDVKD. This CDR3 is CATSDPSDWADTQYF. DNA for the CDR3: TGTGCCACCAGTGATCCTTCGGACTGGGCAGATACGCAGTATTTT.

Here the CDR3 reads CASSLAVNTDTQYF. CDR3 nucleotides: TGTGCCAGCAGCTTAGCGGTGAACACAGATACGCAGTATTTT. The rearrangement links TRBV7-9 to TRBJ2-3; D uncertain. V was cut by 0 bases and J by 2 bases, with 6 bases left in between. Looked up from germline, CDR1 is SEHNR and CDR2 is FQNEAQ (reference sequence). This CDR3 spans 14 amino acids.

V gene TRBV21-1 combines with J gene TRBJ2-5; TRBD1 is the table's D call, not checked against the DNA. TRBV21-1 has pseudogene status. This CDR3 region has 13 residues. The CDR3: CASNMGAEETQYF. CDR3 nucleotides: TGTGCCAGCAACATGGGGGCAGAAGAGACCCAGTACTTC.

The rearrangement joins TRBV7-8 to TRBJ2-7; D not certain. V was pared by 1 base and J by 3 bases, with 7 bases between. The CDR3 extends over 13 amino acids. Germline values: CDR1 SGHVS, CDR2 FQNEAQ. The DNA of the CDR3 is TGTGCCAGCAGCTTAGGTATGCGCTACGAGCAGTACTTC. The encoded protein is CASSLGMRYEQYF.

The chain couples TRBV7-3 to TRBJ2-1, with D perhaps assigned TRBD1 or TRBD2 (5 bases each). Trimming stripped 2 bases from V and 4 bases from J, with 27 bases between. This CDR3 has 20 amino acids. The V gene's germline CDR1 is SGHTA and CDR2 FQGTGA. CDR3 nucleotides: TGTGCCAGCAGCTTAGGCCCCAGAGGGACCCCGCGGAACGAATACAATGAGCAGTTCTTC. It is translated as CASSLGPRGTPRNEYNEQFF.

This chain connects TRBV6-1 to TRBJ1-2; D gene ambiguous. The V gene's germline CDR1 is MNHNS and CDR2 SASEGT. The CDR3 spans 13 residues. Trimming left V 1 base short and J 4 bases short, with 7 bases between. CDR3: CASSEVGLYGYTF. The DNA of the CDR3 is TGTGCCAGCAGTGAAGTAGGCCTCTATGGCTACACCTTC.

The J gene is TRBJ1-1, the V gene TRBV28, with TRBD1 matching over 9 bases. CDR3 length equals 15 residues. The V segment lost 6 bases and the J segment 3 bases; nucleotides outside the gene matches: 8. The germline V gene has CDR1 MDHEN and CDR2 SYDVKM. CDR3: CASSPGTGPYTEAFF. In DNA form, the CDR3 reads TGTGCCAGCAGCCCAGGGACAGGGCCCTACACTGAAGCTTTCTTT.

This chain uses TRBV5-5 with TRBJ2-7; 8 nucleotides agree with TRBD2. The CDR3 runs to 15 residues. The junction had 2 bases not matched to a gene; V was cut back by 0 bases and J by 0 bases. The germline gives CDR1 SGHKS, CDR2 YYEKEE (reference sequence). The CDR3 DNA reads as TGTGCCAGCAGCTTGGGACTAGCGCCCTCCTACGAGCAGTACTTC. This gives the protein CASSLGLAPSYEQYF.

V is TRBV11-2 and J is TRBJ2-5; a weak D match, TRBD2 (6 bases). The V end was cut by 5 bases, the J end by 2 bases, with 18 bases between. CDR1 and CDR2 (germline): SGHAT, FQNNGV. This CDR3 spans 16 amino acids. CDR3 coding DNA: TGTGCCAGCAGCCCCCGGGGGTTCGGGGCTCAAGAGACCCAGTACTTC. This translates into CASSPRGFGAQETQYF.